This T cell receptor beta chain was obtained from a study of blood T cell repertoires in COVID-19. Study-wide background: Samples representing acute and convalescent COVID-19 were sourced from the United States, Italy and Spain. Sources were T cells, B-cell-depleted T cells, or PBMCs; the material itself was cDNA or gDNA.

The V gene end was trimmed by 5 bases and the J gene end by 1 base; junction bases not matched to a gene: 6. The V gene's germline CDR1 is SEHNR and CDR2 FQNEAQ (reference sequence). The CDR3 contains 16 residues. How the authors handled the data: Amplifying reference gene primers gave estimates of nucleated cell counts. Using immunoSEQ multiplex PCR, the repertoire was profiled, and TCRdb retains in-frame clones only, with some absent. V and J calls and clone size are given by that table; D and trimming were obtained from the DNA. The sample carries about 58,000 clones, more than 75% recorded once. The origin of this receptor is a man aged 40-49 years with active COVID-19. What was sequenced was peripheral blood. This chain links TRBV7-9 with TRBJ2-1, with 9 bases that match TRBD2. CDR3 nucleotide sequence: TGTGCCAGCAGCCCCCCAACTAGCGGGTCCTACAATGAGCAGTTCTTC. Translation gives CASSPPTSGSYNEQFF.